The clone carrying this T cell receptor beta chain was recorded many times. Its antigen remains unknown. With 3 bases clipped from V and 4 bases from J, the junction kept 4 bases outside the gene matches. The CDR3 is 15 residues long. Germline-derived CDR1 and CDR2 are MGHDK and SYGVNS. This sample was taken from a study of T-cell memory formation after mild COVID-19. Broader study findings: Pre-infection memory already had some responding clones, implying cross-reactive memory joined. Contracting clones, day 15 to 85, had balanced CD4/CD8, and later expanders favored CD4+. Mainly in CM and EM were contracting CD4+ clones; CD8+ were in EMRA.

TCR alpha and TCR beta cDNA libraries carrying sample barcodes and UMIs came from 5'RACE with constant-segment primers. TCRdb redid the calling of the 5' RACE reads with MiXCR, one entry per CDR3 protein. The repertoire holds 30,000 to 35,000 distinct CDR3 sequences, with 7.5% to 8% as singletons. The sequenced sample consisted of PBMCs or a T cell subset sorted from them (not recorded which). The chain has TRBV25-1 and TRBJ2-5; 11 bases align to TRBD2. The source of this sequence is a man aged 18 to 30 who had mild COVID-19 (a few samples of this study predate the infection). Cell type and time point are not known. The CDR3 DNA follows: TGTGCCAGCAGTGAGACTAGCGGGGTTCGAGAGACCCAGTACTTC. The encoded protein is CASSETSGVRETQYF.